Listed below are T cell receptor beta chains from one sample, sequenced in a study of vaccination effects on CD4 cells after COVID-19. Their antigen targets remain unknown. Data came from immunoSEQ multiplex PCR; TCRdb stores just in-frame clones and leaves some out. The table shows about 79,000 clones, with about 70% occurring only once. This material consisted of CD4+ T cells from PBMCs cultured with HCoV-229E spike peptides, taken before COVID-19 vaccination. The source is a human donor who received a COVID-19 vaccine. Both conserved end residues are part of each CDR3. A D gene is named only where the DNA matches it firmly. Clone size is not always given. Where it is, it says once, few, many or a class for expanded clones.

TRBD1,TRBV28,TRBJ1-2,-,CASSLSRGQGDYGYTF,TGTGCCAGCAGTTTATCCCGGGGACAGGGCGACTATGGCTACACCTTC
-,TRBV7-9,TRBJ1-2,few,CASSLASGTFDGYTF,TGTGCCAGCAGCTTAGCTTCGGGGACTTTTGATGGCTACACCTTC
TRBD1,TRBV5-1,TRBJ2-5,-,CASSSGQGAETQYF,TGCGCCAGCAGCTCCGGACAGGGGGCAGAGACCCAGTACTTC
-,TRBV6-4,TRBJ2-3,-,CASSDRPGGTDTQYF,TGTGCCAGCAGTGACCGACCAGGGGGCACAGATACGCAGTATTTT
-,TRBV10-2,TRBJ2-2,-,CASSESSPGRINTGELFF,TGCGCCAGCAGTGAGTCGAGCCCCGGCAGGATCAACACCGGGGAGCTGTTTTTT
-,TRBV6-4,TRBJ2-2,-,CASSADTTGELFF,TGTGCCAGCAGTGCTGACACCACCGGGGAGCTGTTTTTT
-,TRBV3-1/TRBV3-2,TRBJ1-2,-,CASSQVGRPFYGYTF,TGTGCCAGCAGCCAAGTAGGACGGCCCTTCTATGGCTACACCTTC
TRBD2,TRBV7-3,TRBJ2-5,-,CASSLGQGGLAGETQYF,TGTGCCAGCAGCTTAGGGCAAGGGGGACTAGCGGGTGAGACCCAGTACTTC
-,TRBV5-4,TRBJ2-5,once,CASSLVGSQETQYF,TGTGCCAGCAGCTTGGTCGGGTCCCAAGAGACCCAGTACTTC
TRBD1,TRBV9,TRBJ2-1,-,CASSATGTVYNEQFF,TGTGCCAGCAGCGCTACCGGGACAGTCTACAATGAGCAGTTCTTC
TRBD1,TRBV27,TRBJ1-2,few,CASSLLRTGGLSYTF,TGTGCCAGCAGTTTATTGAGGACAGGGGGTCTTAGCTACACCTTC
-,TRBV2,TRBJ1-5,-,CASRGASGPQHF,TGTGCCAGCAGGGGGGCATCCGGGCCCCAGCATTTT
-,TRBV29-1,TRBJ1-4,-,CSASVSTNEKLFF,TGCAGCGCTTCAGTGTCAACTAATGAAAAACTGTTTTTT
-,TRBV5-1,TRBJ2-6,-,CASSQHGPTGANVLTF,TGCGCCAGCAGCCAGCACGGACCAACTGGGGCCAACGTCCTGACTTTC
-,TRBV5-1,TRBJ2-5,-,CASSLIGENQETQYF,TGCGCCAGCAGCTTGATTGGGGAAAACCAAGAGACCCAGTACTTC
-,TRBV7-2,TRBJ2-5,-,CASSLKGSAETQYF,TGTGCCAGCAGCTTAAAGGGGTCGGCGGAGACCCAGTACTTC
TRBD1,TRBV5-1,TRBJ2-5,-,CASSWTGYIGETQYF,TGCGCCAGCAGCTGGACAGGGTATATAGGAGAGACCCAGTACTTC
-,TRBV5-5,TRBJ1-1,-,CASSLGPTWSTEAFF,TGTGCCAGCAGCTTGGGGCCCACTTGGAGCACTGAAGCTTTCTTT
TRBD1,TRBV9,TRBJ2-5,-,CASSVEGAIGETQYF,TGTGCCAGCAGCGTAGAGGGGGCTATAGGAGAGACCCAGTACTTC
-,TRBV5-5,TRBJ1-1,-,CASSFEQQNTEAFF,TGTGCCAGCAGCTTTGAACAGCAAAACACTGAAGCTTTCTTT
-,TRBV7-8,TRBJ2-5,-,CASSLGRGSWETQYF,TGTGCCAGCAGCTTAGGACGGGGATCGTGGGAGACCCAGTACTTC
-,TRBV14,TRBJ1-2,-,CASSQAGSGNYGYTF,TGTGCCAGCAGCCAAGCGGGATCAGGGAACTATGGCTACACCTTC
TRBD1,TRBV5-1,TRBJ2-1,-,CASSWDRGHEQFF,TGCGCCAGCAGCTGGGACAGGGGGCATGAGCAGTTCTTC
TRBD1,TRBV30,TRBJ1-1,once,CAWTFGQGLVTEAFF,TGTGCCTGGACCTTCGGACAGGGTCTCGTCACTGAAGCTTTCTTT
-,TRBV12-3/TRBV12-4,TRBJ1-2,-,CASSYREMDGYTF,TGTGCCAGCAGTTACAGGGAAATGGATGGCTACACCTTC
-,TRBV6-4,TRBJ1-6,few,CASSDSGYSPLHF,TGTGCCAGCAGTGACTCGGGTTATTCACCCCTCCACTTT
TRBD1,TRBV24-1,TRBJ2-3,-,CATSDRFGQEFTDTQYF,TGTGCCACCAGTGACCGCTTCGGACAGGAGTTCACAGATACGCAGTATTTT
-,TRBV19,TRBJ2-1,-,CASSRQVYYNEQFF,TGTGCCAGTAGTAGACAGGTTTACTACAATGAGCAGTTCTTC
-,TRBV19,TRBJ2-3,-,CASSPKASTDTQYF,TGTGCCAGTAGTCCGAAGGCTAGCACAGATACGCAGTATTTT
-,TRBV6-5,TRBJ2-5,-,CASSYEGLGQETQYF,TGTGCCAGCAGTTACGAAGGACTGGGCCAAGAGACCCAGTACTTC
TRBD1,TRBV4-3,TRBJ2-3,-,CASSISGTEADTQYF,TGCGCCAGCAGCATTTCCGGGACAGAAGCAGATACGCAGTATTTT
-,TRBV7-3,TRBJ1-6,few,CASSLMGAGNSPLHF,TGTGCCAGCAGCTTAATGGGGGCAGGGAATTCACCCCTCCACTTT
-,TRBV5-1,TRBJ2-5,-,CASSLAQLQETQYF,TGCGCCAGCAGCTTGGCTCAGCTACAAGAGACCCAGTACTTC
-,TRBV28,TRBJ1-3,-,CASASAGTSGNTIYF,TGTGCCAGTGCCTCCGCAGGGACCTCTGGAAACACCATATATTTT
TRBD2,TRBV5-1,TRBJ2-1,-,CASSFGSGAYEQFF,TGCGCCAGCAGCTTTGGTAGCGGGGCCTATGAGCAGTTCTTC
TRBD2,TRBV6-5,TRBJ2-1,-,CASSYEGLAGGNEQFF,TGTGCCAGCAGTTACGAGGGACTAGCGGGGGGGAATGAGCAGTTCTTC
-,TRBV18,TRBJ2-1,-,CASSPPLIDSGHNEQFF,TGTGCCAGCTCACCACCGCTTATTGACTCGGGCCACAATGAGCAGTTCTTC
TRBD1,TRBV30,TRBJ1-2,-,CAGDSSNYGYTF,TGTGCCGGGGACAGCTCGAACTATGGCTACACCTTC
TRBD1,TRBV7-2,TRBJ2-3,few,CASSTYRGLGDTQYF,TGTGCCAGCAGCACCTACAGGGGGCTGGGAGATACGCAGTATTTT
-,TRBV3-1/TRBV3-2,TRBJ2-3,once,CASSYAGSDTQYF,TGTGCCAGCAGCTACGCCGGGTCAGATACGCAGTATTTT
TRBD2,TRBV2,TRBJ2-2,-,CASRDSGDTGELFF,TGTGCCAGCAGAGATAGCGGGGACACCGGGGAGCTGTTTTTT
-,TRBV7-2,TRBJ2-5,once,CASSYTGAPETQYF,TGTGCCAGCAGTTACACGGGGGCCCCAGAGACCCAGTACTTC
TRBD2,TRBV9,TRBJ2-3,-,CASSVGGGGSGVAQYF,TGTGCCAGCAGCGTAGGGGGTGGTGGTAGCGGGGTTGCGCAGTATTTT
TRBD1,TRBV10-1,TRBJ2-5,-,CASSESGTDKETQYF,TGCGCCAGCAGTGAGTCCGGGACAGATAAAGAGACCCAGTACTTC
-,TRBV12-3/TRBV12-4,TRBJ2-1,-,CASKDSPYNEQFF,TGTGCCAGCAAGGACAGTCCTTACAATGAGCAGTTCTTC